Below, 6 T cell receptor beta chains from the same sample are listed, as sequenced in a study of blood T cell repertoires in COVID-19. The data were produced by immunoSEQ multiplex PCR, yet TCRdb's version contains in-frame clones alone and is incomplete. In the table there are 100,000 to 150,000 clones, approximately 90% of which are singletons. The sequenced material came from peripheral blood. These receptors were obtained from a human donor in a cohort sampled during active COVID-19.

The chain has TRBV14 and TRBJ1-2; TRBD1 might be the D (6 bases). CDR1 and CDR2 (germline): SGHDN, FVKESK. The CDR3 runs to 14 residues. The ends were cut back, 4 bases at V and 4 bases at J, with 13 bases in the middle. Written as DNA, the CDR3 is TGTGCCAGCAGCCCGACAGGCCCGGGCTATGGCTACACCTTC. This codes for CASSPTGPGYGYTF.

This rearrangement joins TRBV7-2 to TRBJ1-1, with D possibly TRBD1 on 6 matching bases. Germline CDR1 reads SGHTA; CDR2 reads FQGNSA. The CDR3 totals 13 residues. Trimming left V 7 bases short and J 0 bases short, with 9 bases between. In DNA, the CDR3 is TGTGCCAGCACCTGGACAGTGAACACTGAAGCTTTCTTT. This sequence encodes CASTWTVNTEAFF.

This sequence joins TRBV6-1 and TRBJ2-1; 11 positions agree with TRBD2. V lost 2 bases to trimming and J lost 8 bases; unmatched junction nucleotides: 5. The germline CDR1 and CDR2 sequences are MNHNS and SASEGT. The CDR3 length is 15 residues. CDR3 in DNA: TGTGCCAGCAGTGAACCACTAGCGGGAGTCTATGAGCAGTTCTTC. Protein: CASSEPLAGVYEQFF.

The chain couples TRBV28 to TRBJ2-7; TRBD2 aligns across 11 bases. CDR1 and CDR2 (germline): MDHEN, SYDVKM. The CDR3 extends over 15 amino acids. After removal of 6 bases from V and 4 bases from J, the junction contained 8 bases not matched to a gene. The CDR3 region has the DNA TGTGCCAGCAGGAAACTAGCGGGAGTGTTGTACGAGCAGTACTTC. It codes for CASRKLAGVLYEQYF.

The chain is built from TRBV18 and TRBJ2-1; 13 bases align to TRBD2. After removal of 5 bases from V and 8 bases from J, the junction contained 6 bases not matched to a gene. The CDR3 is 15 residues long. CDR1 is KGHSH, CDR2 LQKENI, per germline. The CDR3 spells CASSKGTSGGDEQFF. The CDR3 DNA reads as TGTGCCAGCTCAAAAGGCACTAGCGGGGGGGATGAGCAGTTCTTC.

The rearrangement uses TRBV13 and TRBJ2-1, with TRBD1 matching 10 bases. With V trimmed by 0 bases and J by 7 bases, 12 bases remained unmatched. Germline loops: CDR1 PRHDT, CDR2 FYEKMQ (reference sequence). The CDR3 extends over 18 amino acids. CDR3 protein: CASSLGGLQGQGENEQFF. The CDR3 DNA reads as TGTGCCAGCAGCTTAGGTGGTCTCCAAGGACAGGGGGAAAATGAGCAGTTCTTC.